This T cell receptor (beta chain) was obtained from a study of shared clonotypes between healthy human individuals. Broader study findings: Larger richness was generally estimated for naive than memory subsets. Relative to clonotypes present in all four donors, those not shared had lower generation probabilities.

A split of CD4+ cells into CD45RA+ naive and CD45RA-negative memory subsets was performed. Notes on this clone: Its specificity is unknown.

Per the authors' pipeline: Filtering of immunoSEQ junctional sequences could not match full-length read filtering. TCRdb's table, derived via immunoSEQ multiplex PCR, lists solely in-frame clones and lacks some. The V and J calls and clone size come from that table; D and trimming were worked out from the DNA. In the table there are roughly 1,600,000 clones, around 98.5% of which are singletons. Germline loops: CDR1 SGHDN, CDR2 FVKESK. J was trimmed by 9 bases and V by 2 bases; bases with no gene match: 8. The CDR3 runs 17 residues. This receptor was identified in a man aged 25 to 45 in good health. V gene TRBV14 combines with J gene TRBJ2-1; 15 bases are shared with TRBD2. Sequencing was done on a sample of naive CD4+ T cells sorted from blood. As to subset: CD45RA+ positively selected. The CDR3 region has the DNA TGTGCCAGCAGCCAAAGGGCTCCGGGACTAGCGGGAGGTGAGCAGTTCTTC. Its protein product is CASSQRAPGLAGGEQFF.